The T cell receptor beta chain under discussion was sequenced for a study of T-cell memory formation after mild COVID-19. Employing constant-segment primers, 5'RACE generated TCR alpha and TCR beta cDNA libraries bearing sample barcodes and UMIs. TCRdb used MiXCR to reprocess the 5' RACE reads, holding one entry per CDR3 protein. The table has roughly 200,000 distinct CDR3 sequences, over 20% seen once. Study-wide results and caveats: The CD4+ clones that contracted clustered mainly within CM and EM, and the CD8+ clones concentrated in EMRA. Some SARS-CoV-2-responding clones were already detected in memory before infection.

This clonotype was detected a few times. Antigen unknown. Germline V gene lookup returns CDR1 DFQATT and CDR2 SNEGSKA (reference sequence). The CDR3 runs to 16 residues. Trimming cost V 5 bases and J 2 bases; bases outside gene matches: 12. Source material: PBMCs or a T cell subset sorted from them (not recorded which). The TCR sequence derives from an adult woman who had mild COVID-19 (a few samples of this study predate the infection). Cell type and time point are not known. The rearrangement joins TRBV20-1 to TRBJ2-1; 7 nucleotides agree with TRBD2. This chain's CDR3 is CSAHLLSGDTYNEQFF. As DNA, the CDR3 is TGCAGTGCTCACCTGCTGAGCGGGGATACCTACAATGAGCAGTTCTTC.